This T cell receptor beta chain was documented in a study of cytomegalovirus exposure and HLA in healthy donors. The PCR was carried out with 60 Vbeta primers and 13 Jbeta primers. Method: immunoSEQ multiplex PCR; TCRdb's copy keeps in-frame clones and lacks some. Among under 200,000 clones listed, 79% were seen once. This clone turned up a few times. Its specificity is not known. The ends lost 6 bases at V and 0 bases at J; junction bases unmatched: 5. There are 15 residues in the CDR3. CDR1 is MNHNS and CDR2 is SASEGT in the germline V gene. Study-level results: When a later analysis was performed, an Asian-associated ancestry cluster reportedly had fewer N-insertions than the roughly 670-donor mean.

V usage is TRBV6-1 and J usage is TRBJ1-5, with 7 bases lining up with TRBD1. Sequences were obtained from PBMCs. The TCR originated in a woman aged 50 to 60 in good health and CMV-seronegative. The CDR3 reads CASSTNRGSNQPQHF. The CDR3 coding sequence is TGTGCCAGCAGCACAAACAGGGGTAGCAATCAGCCCCAGCATTTT.